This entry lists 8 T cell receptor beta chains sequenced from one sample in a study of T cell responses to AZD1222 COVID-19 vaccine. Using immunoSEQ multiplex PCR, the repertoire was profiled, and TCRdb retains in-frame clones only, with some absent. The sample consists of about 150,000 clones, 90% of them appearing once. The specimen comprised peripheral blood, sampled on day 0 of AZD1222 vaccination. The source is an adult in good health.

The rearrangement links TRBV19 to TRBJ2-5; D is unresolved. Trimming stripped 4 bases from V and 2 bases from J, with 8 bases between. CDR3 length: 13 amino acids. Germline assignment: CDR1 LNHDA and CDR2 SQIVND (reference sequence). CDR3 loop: CASSRARQETQYF. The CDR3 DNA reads TGTGCCAGTAGTAGAGCCAGACAAGAGACCCAGTACTTC.

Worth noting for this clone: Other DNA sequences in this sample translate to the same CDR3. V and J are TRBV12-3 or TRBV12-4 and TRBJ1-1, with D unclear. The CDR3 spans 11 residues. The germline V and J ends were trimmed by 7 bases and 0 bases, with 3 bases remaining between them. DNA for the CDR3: TGTGCCAGCACCTTGAACACTGAAGCTTTCTTT. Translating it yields CASTLNTEAFF.

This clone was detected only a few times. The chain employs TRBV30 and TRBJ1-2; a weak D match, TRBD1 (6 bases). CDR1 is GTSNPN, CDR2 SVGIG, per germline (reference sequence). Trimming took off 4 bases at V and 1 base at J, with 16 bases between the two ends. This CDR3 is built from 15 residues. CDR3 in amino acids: CAWTRGGLSNYGYTF. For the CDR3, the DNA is TGTGCCTGGACTAGAGGGGGTTTGAGTAACTATGGCTACACCTTC.

For the CDR3, the DNA is TGTGCCAGCAGCCCGATACGGAACACTGAAGCTTTCTTT. It yields the protein CASSPIRNTEAFF. This chain uses TRBV7-9 with TRBJ1-1; D uncertain. V was cut by 5 bases and J by 1 base, with 8 bases left in between. This CDR3 region has 13 residues. CDR1 and CDR2 from the germline V gene are SEHNR and FQNEAQ (reference sequence).

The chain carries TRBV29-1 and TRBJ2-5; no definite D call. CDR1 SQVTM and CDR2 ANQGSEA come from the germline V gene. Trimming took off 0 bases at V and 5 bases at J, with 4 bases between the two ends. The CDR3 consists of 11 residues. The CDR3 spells CSVEDRETQYF. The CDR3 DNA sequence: TGCAGCGTTGAAGATCGGGAGACCCAGTACTTC.

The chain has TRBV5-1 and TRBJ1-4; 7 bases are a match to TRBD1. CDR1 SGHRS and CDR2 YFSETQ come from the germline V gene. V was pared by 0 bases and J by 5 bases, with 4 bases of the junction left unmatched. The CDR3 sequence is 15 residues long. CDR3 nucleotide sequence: TGCGCCAGCAGCTTGGTGACAGGGTCGAATGAAAAACTGTTTTTT. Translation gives CASSLVTGSNEKLFF.

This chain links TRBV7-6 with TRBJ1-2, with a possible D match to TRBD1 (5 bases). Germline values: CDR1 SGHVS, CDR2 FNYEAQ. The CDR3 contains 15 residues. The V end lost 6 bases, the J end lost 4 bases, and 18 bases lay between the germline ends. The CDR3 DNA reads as TGTGCCAGCAGTCCCGGGACCGGCCCCTCCTATGGCTACACCTTC. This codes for CASSPGTGPSYGYTF. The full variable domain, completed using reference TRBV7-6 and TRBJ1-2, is GAGVSQSPRYKVTKRGQDVALRCDPISGHVSLYWYRQALGQGPEFLTYFNYEAQQDKSGLPNDRFSAERPEGSISTLTIQRTEQRDSAMYRCASSPGTGPSYGYTFGSGTRLTVV.

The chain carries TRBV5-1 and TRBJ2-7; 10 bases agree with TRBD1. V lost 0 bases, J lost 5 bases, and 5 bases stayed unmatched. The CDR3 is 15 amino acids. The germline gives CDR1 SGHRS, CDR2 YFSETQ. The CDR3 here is CASSLVGTGEDEQYF. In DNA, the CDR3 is TGCGCCAGCAGCTTGGTTGGGACAGGGGAGGACGAGCAGTACTTC. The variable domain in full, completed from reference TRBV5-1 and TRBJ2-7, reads KAGVTQTPRYLIKTRGQQVTLSCSPISGHRSVSWYQQTPGQGLQFLFEYFSETQRNKGNFPGRFSGRQFSNSRSEMNVSTLELGDSALYLCASSLVGTGEDEQYFGPGTRLTVT.